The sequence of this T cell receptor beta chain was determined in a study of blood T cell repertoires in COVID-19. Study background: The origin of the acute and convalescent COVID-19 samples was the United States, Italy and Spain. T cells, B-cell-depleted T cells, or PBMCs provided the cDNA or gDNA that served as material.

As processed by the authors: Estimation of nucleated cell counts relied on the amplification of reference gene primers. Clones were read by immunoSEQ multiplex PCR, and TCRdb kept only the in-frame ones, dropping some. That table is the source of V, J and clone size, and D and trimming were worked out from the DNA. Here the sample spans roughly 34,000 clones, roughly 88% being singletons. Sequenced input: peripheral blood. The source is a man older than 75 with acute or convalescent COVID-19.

CDR3 sequence (DNA): TGTGCCTGGAGTGTACGAAACATGGTTAACACTGAAGCTTTCTTT. Protein sequence: CAWSVRNMVNTEAFF. J is TRBJ1-1 and V is TRBV30; unclear D gene. With 0 bases removed from V and 2 bases from J, the gap between germline ends came to 13 bases. Germline loops: CDR1 GTSNPN, CDR2 SVGIG (reference sequence). The CDR3 sequence is 15 residues long. Combining the CDR3 with reference TRBV30 and TRBJ1-1 gives the whole variable domain SQTIHQWPATLVQPVGSPLSLECTVEGTSNPNLYWYRQAAGRGLQLLFYSVGIGQISSEVPQNLSASRPQDRQFILSSKKLLLSDSGFYLCAWSVRNMVNTEAFFGQGTRLTVV.